These 28 T cell receptor beta chains originate from one sample sequenced in a study of shared clonotypes between healthy human individuals. The naive CD8 fraction comprised CD45RO-negative cells positively selected for CCR7 and excluded terminally differentiated effector memory CD45RA+ cells. TCRdb's table, derived via immunoSEQ multiplex PCR, lists solely in-frame clones and lacks some. The repertoire holds some 2,100,000 clones, with under 95% as singletons. The sequenced material came from naive CD8+ T cells from PBMCs. These receptor sequences come from a man younger than 35 in good health. Some clones in this sample may be carry-over from other donors' samples.

The chain is built from TRBV4-3 and TRBJ1-2, with 9 nucleotides matching TRBD1. The CDR3 loop spans 15 amino acids. Germline lookup yields CDR1 LGHNA and CDR2 YSLEER. V dropped 2 bases and J dropped 2; count of bases not matched to a gene: 3. Here the CDR3 reads CASSQMDRGNYGYTF. CDR3 sequence (DNA): TGCGCCAGCAGCCAAATGGACAGGGGAAACTATGGCTACACCTTC.

The chain recombines TRBV2 with TRBJ2-7; D not resolved. V was clipped by 3 bases and J by 7 bases, with 10 bases between them. The CDR3 contains 12 residues. Germline V gene lookup returns CDR1 SNHLY and CDR2 FYNNEI. The CDR3 loop reads CASSDNTREQYF. In nucleotides, the CDR3 is TGTGCCAGCAGTGACAATACCCGGGAGCAGTACTTC.

The rearrangement uses TRBV29-1 and TRBJ2-7; TRBD1 matches at 7 bases. Germline V gene data show CDR1 as SQVTM and CDR2 as ANQGSEA. J gave up 3 bases and V 3 bases, and 8 bases lay outside the gene matches. The CDR3 has 14 amino acids. DNA of the CDR3: TGCAGCGTTGAGAAAACCGGGACAGACTACGAGCAGTACTTC. Amino acid sequence: CSVEKTGTDYEQYF.

The CDR3 is CASSGGQSNYGYTF. CDR3 DNA: TGTGCCAGCAGTGGGGGACAGTCGAACTATGGCTACACCTTC. The chain links TRBV2 to TRBJ1-2, with 7 bases aligning to TRBD1. With V trimmed by 4 bases and J by 2 bases, 4 bases remained unmatched. Germline V CDR1 and CDR2: SNHLY, FYNNEI. CDR3 length equals 14 residues.

The chain couples TRBV5-1 to TRBJ1-1; D might be TRBD1 (6 bases). This CDR3 is built from 15 residues. In germline, CDR1 is SGHRS, CDR2 YFSETQ. Trimming removed 1 base from V and 1 base from J, with 11 bases in between. This CDR3 is CASSLMGGRNTEAFF. CDR3 nucleotide sequence: TGCGCCAGCAGCTTGATGGGGGGCCGGAACACTGAAGCTTTCTTT.

The CDR3 loop is CASSQRTGLGDTQYF. The CDR3 nucleotides read TGTGCCAGCAGCCAGCGGACAGGGTTAGGGGATACGCAGTATTTT. The chain recombines TRBV11-2 with TRBJ2-3; 8 positions agree with TRBD1. V shed 5 bases and J 6 bases; nucleotides not matched to a gene: 10. The CDR3 contains 15 residues. Germline CDR1 is SGHAT and CDR2 is FQNNGV.

This clone was detected once. This chain uses TRBV27 with TRBJ2-1; 8 bases align to TRBD1. Germline V CDR1 and CDR2: MNHEY, SMNVEV (reference sequence). V lost 4 bases, J lost 7 bases, and 9 bases stayed unmatched. This CDR3 region has 15 residues. The CDR3 here is CASSSGQGAGNEQFF. DNA of the CDR3: TGTGCCAGCAGTTCCGGACAGGGCGCGGGGAATGAGCAGTTCTTC.

The chain employs TRBV5-1 and TRBJ1-2; no definite D call. Germline CDR1 is SGHRS and CDR2 is YFSETQ. With 2 bases removed from V and 5 bases from J, the gap between germline ends came to 10 bases. The CDR3 length is 13 residues. CDR3 nucleotides: TGCGCCAGCAGCTTCGGTCCGGCGTATGGCTACACCTTC. It codes for CASSFGPAYGYTF.

The CDR3 protein is CASSQDAGPNTEAFF. The CDR3 bases are TGCGCCAGCAGCCAAGATGCAGGCCCGAACACTGAAGCTTTCTTT. The rearrangement joins TRBV4-1 to TRBJ1-1; D not certain. CDR1 and CDR2 (germline): MGHRA, YSYEKL. There are 15 residues in the CDR3. V was clipped by 0 bases and J by 1 base, with 9 bases between them.

The chain employs TRBV27 and TRBJ1-1; perhaps TRBD1 as D (5 bases). Germline V gene sequence: CDR1 MNHEY, CDR2 SMNVEV (reference sequence). This CDR3 region has 15 residues. V lost 7 bases and J 5 bases, leaving 20 bases between the germline ends. The CDR3 loop reads CASIPPGVGRTEAFF. CDR3 nucleotides: TGTGCCAGCATCCCTCCGGGGGTCGGGAGGACTGAAGCTTTCTTT.

The chain uses TRBV29-1 and TRBJ1-2, with 7 bases fitting TRBD1. V lost 7 bases and J lost 0; bases outside the gene matches: 14. The CDR3 extends over 16 amino acids. CDR1 is SQVTM and CDR2 is ANQGSEA in the germline V gene. CDR3 sequence (DNA): TGCAGCGCACAGGGGCGACCGGGGGGAACTAACTATGGCTACACCTTC. The encoded protein is CSAQGRPGGTNYGYTF.

V gene TRBV15 combines with J gene TRBJ2-6; no firm D call. V was shortened by 3 bases and J by 0 bases, with 9 bases between the two germline ends. The CDR3 loop spans 16 amino acids. CDR1 LNHNV and CDR2 YYDKDF come from the germline V gene (reference sequence). In DNA form, the CDR3 reads TGTGCCACCAGCAGTCCCCACAACTCTGGGGCCAACGTCCTGACTTTC. As protein: CATSSPHNSGANVLTF.

This clone is a singleton in its sample. V usage is TRBV6-5 and J usage is TRBJ2-5, with D tentatively TRBD1 (6 bases). Germline V gives CDR1 MNHEY, CDR2 SVGAGI. This CDR3 contains 16 residues. The germline V and J ends were trimmed by 4 bases and 2 bases, with 17 bases remaining between them. The CDR3: CASSWTAWRKQETQYF. Written as DNA, the CDR3 is TGTGCCAGCAGTTGGACAGCCTGGCGCAAACAAGAGACCCAGTACTTC.

The rearrangement joins TRBV9 to TRBJ1-2; 7 bases agree with TRBD1. J lost 2 bases, V lost 5 bases, and 3 bases had no gene match. Germline CDR1 and CDR2: SGDLS and YYNGEE. This CDR3 is built from 13 residues. Here the CDR3 reads CASSRQGNYGYTF. CDR3 nucleotides: TGTGCCAGCAGTAGACAGGGAAACTATGGCTACACCTTC.

About this clone itself: One junction end does not reproduce the germline sequence, and a read error may be involved. V and J are TRBV7-9 and TRBJ1-2; no clear D gene. Germline V CDR1 and CDR2: SEHNR, FQNEAQ (reference sequence). The CDR3 totals 15 residues. CDR3 sequence: CASSVALPANYGYTF. The CDR3 DNA follows: TGTGCCAGCAGCGTAGCCCTACCGGCGAACTATGGCTACACCTTC.

Of note for this clone: The same CDR3 is also encoded by other DNA sequences in this sample. The chain combines TRBV12-5 with TRBJ1-2; no definite D call. This CDR3 contains 13 residues. In germline, CDR1 is LGHNT, CDR2 FRNRAP. Trimming pared 1 base from V and 4 bases from J, leaving 7 bases between. As DNA, the CDR3 is TGTGCTAGTGGTTTGGGGGGATTCTATGGCTACACCTTC. Translation: CASGLGGFYGYTF.

The chain recombines TRBV28 with TRBJ2-7; D possibly matches TRBD1 or TRBD2 (5 bases each). V lost 5 bases, J lost 3 bases, and 8 bases lay in between. The CDR3 runs 12 residues. Germline values: CDR1 MDHEN, CDR2 SYDVKM. The CDR3 is CASSRDRYEQYF. In DNA form, the CDR3 reads TGTGCCAGCAGTCGGGACCGCTACGAGCAGTACTTC.

The V and J genes are TRBV19 and TRBJ2-1; D unresolved. V lost 10 bases and J 8 bases, leaving 21 bases between the germline ends. Per germline, CDR1 LNHDA and CDR2 SQIVND (reference sequence). CDR3 length: 14 amino acids. The CDR3 spells CATSWRLTDHEQFF. Here the CDR3 DNA reads TGTGCCACCTCGTGGAGACTTACAGATCATGAGCAGTTCTTC.

The chain carries TRBV5-1 and TRBJ2-1; possibly TRBD1 for D (5 bases). V was cut by 0 bases and J by 3 bases, with 13 bases left in between. From germline, CDR1 is SGHRS and CDR2 YFSETQ. This CDR3 spans 16 amino acids. CDR3: CASSLDIQGSYNEQFF. The CDR3 DNA follows: TGCGCCAGCAGCTTGGATATCCAGGGAAGCTACAATGAGCAGTTCTTC.

In its sample, this clone was seen a few times. The chain combines TRBV13 with TRBJ1-1, with D unclear. The CDR3 runs to 13 residues. Per germline, CDR1 PRHDT and CDR2 FYEKMQ (reference sequence). Trimming stripped 5 bases from V and 5 bases from J, with 12 bases between. This CDR3 is CASSRGGPTEAFF. CDR3 nucleotides: TGTGCCAGCAGCCGGGGAGGGCCTACTGAAGCTTTCTTT.

A note on this clone: Other DNA sequences within the sample encode an identical CDR3. The chain carries TRBV27 and TRBJ2-6; D is perhaps TRBD1 (6 bases). V was cut by 5 bases and J by 4 bases, with 9 bases left in between. The CDR3 is made up of 14 amino acids. Germline CDR1 and CDR2: MNHEY and SMNVEV (reference sequence). For the CDR3, the DNA is TGTGCCAGCAGTGAGGGGACAGGGGCCAACGTCCTGACTTTC. This translates into CASSEGTGANVLTF.

The V call is TRBV19, the J call TRBJ1-4; D might be TRBD1 (6 bases). The ends were cut back, 10 bases at V and 8 bases at J, with 11 bases in the middle. The CDR3 runs to 11 residues. Germline lookup yields CDR1 LNHDA and CDR2 SQIVND (reference sequence). The chain's CDR3 is CATGTIEKLFF. The DNA for the CDR3 is TGTGCCACCGGGACAATCGAAAAACTGTTTTTT.

The chain couples TRBV27 to TRBJ2-2, with 7 bases that match TRBD1. The J segment lost 5 bases and the V segment lost 0 bases, leaving 3 bases of the junction unmatched. Germline CDR1 MNHEY, CDR2 SMNVEV (reference sequence). The CDR3 totals 15 residues. In DNA, the CDR3 is TGTGCCAGCAGTTTATCGTACAGGGGTACCGGGGAGCTGTTTTTT. Protein: CASSLSYRGTGELFF.

This clone appeared a single time. V usage is TRBV5-8 and J usage is TRBJ2-3; 9 nucleotides match TRBD1. This CDR3 region has 15 residues. Germline-derived CDR1 and CDR2 are SGHTS and YDEGEE. Trimming at V came to 3 bases and at J to 4 bases, leaving 6 bases not matched to a gene. The CDR3 loop reads CASSWMGQGPDTQYF. The CDR3 DNA is TGTGCCAGCAGCTGGATGGGACAGGGCCCAGATACGCAGTATTTT.

The chain employs TRBV2 and TRBJ1-2; D is undetermined. V lost 4 bases, J lost 2 bases, and 11 bases lay in between. There are 14 residues in the CDR3. Germline V gene sequence: CDR1 SNHLY, CDR2 FYNNEI. This CDR3 is CASSAPSFNYGYTF. The CDR3 DNA follows: TGTGCCAGCAGTGCCCCATCCTTCAACTATGGCTACACCTTC. Drawing the rest from reference TRBV2 and TRBJ1-2, the complete variable domain is EPEVTQTPSHQVTQMGQEVILRCVPISNHLYFYWYRQILGQKVEFLVSFYNNEISEKSEIFDDQFSVERPDGSNFTLKIRSTKLEDSAMYFCASSAPSFNYGYTFGSGTRLTVV.

The chain uses TRBV13 and TRBJ2-5; D gene ambiguous. The CDR3 spans 13 residues. Trimming removed 2 bases from V and 0 bases from J, with 4 bases in between. Germline V CDR1 and CDR2: PRHDT, FYEKMQ (reference sequence). The CDR3 protein is CASSLRNQETQYF. DNA for the CDR3: TGTGCCAGCAGCTTAAGGAACCAAGAGACCCAGTACTTC.

This clone was detected only once. V usage is TRBV10-3 and J usage is TRBJ2-7, with D perhaps matching TRBD1 or TRBD2 (5 bases each). V was clipped by 10 bases and J by 5 bases, with 15 bases between them. CDR1 is ENHRY and CDR2 is SYGVKD in the germline V gene. The CDR3 has 12 residues. CDR3 sequence reads: CATGTGLDEQYF. CDR3 DNA sequence: TGTGCCACCGGGACGGGCCTGGACGAGCAGTACTTC.

V is TRBV7-6 and J is TRBJ2-1; TRBD2 matches 9 bases. Germline V gene sequence: CDR1 SGHVS, CDR2 FNYEAQ. This CDR3 contains 14 residues. V gave up 7 bases and J gave up 7 bases; unmatched junction bases: 8. The CDR3 reads CASTIAGDGNEQFF. CDR3 in DNA: TGTGCCAGCACCATAGCGGGAGACGGGAATGAGCAGTTCTTC.